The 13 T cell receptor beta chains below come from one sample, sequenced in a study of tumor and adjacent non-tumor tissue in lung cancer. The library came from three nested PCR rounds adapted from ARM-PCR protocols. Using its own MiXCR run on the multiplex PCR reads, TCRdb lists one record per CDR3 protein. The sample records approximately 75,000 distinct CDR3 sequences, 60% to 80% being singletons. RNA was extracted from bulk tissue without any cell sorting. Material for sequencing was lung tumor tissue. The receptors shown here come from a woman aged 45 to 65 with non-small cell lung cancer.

CDR3 DNA sequence: TGTGCCAGCAAAGGGTGGAGGGAGGGGACGGTGTGGGCCCAGTACTTC. This sequence encodes CASKGWREGTVWAQYF. The chain links TRBV6-5 to TRBJ2-5, with 7 bases matching TRBD2. The V gene end was trimmed by 7 bases and the J gene end by 9 bases; junction bases not matched to a gene: 20. The CDR3 covers 16 residues. Looked up from germline, CDR1 is MNHEY and CDR2 is SVGAGI.

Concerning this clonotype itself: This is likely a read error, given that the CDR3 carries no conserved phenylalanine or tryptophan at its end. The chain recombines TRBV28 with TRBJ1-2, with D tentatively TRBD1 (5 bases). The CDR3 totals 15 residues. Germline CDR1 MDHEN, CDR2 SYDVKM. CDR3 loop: CASSWGTNPTYVYTL. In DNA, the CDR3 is TGTGCCAGCAGTTGGGGCACAAACCCCACCTATGTCTACACCTTA.

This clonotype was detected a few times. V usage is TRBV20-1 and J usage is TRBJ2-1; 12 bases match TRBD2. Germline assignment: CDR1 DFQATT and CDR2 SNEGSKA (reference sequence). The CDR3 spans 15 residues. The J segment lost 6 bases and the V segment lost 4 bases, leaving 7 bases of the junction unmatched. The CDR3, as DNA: TGCAGTGCTATCCTAGCGGGAGGGTCGTCCAATGAGCAGTTCTTC. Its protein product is CSAILAGGSSNEQFF.

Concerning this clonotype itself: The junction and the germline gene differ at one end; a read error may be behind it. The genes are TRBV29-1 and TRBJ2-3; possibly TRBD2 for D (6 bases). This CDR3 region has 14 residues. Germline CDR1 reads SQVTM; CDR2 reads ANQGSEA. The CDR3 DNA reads TGCAGCGTTTCTACCGGGAGAGAGTCTGATACGGAGTATTTT. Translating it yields CSVSTGRESDTEYF.

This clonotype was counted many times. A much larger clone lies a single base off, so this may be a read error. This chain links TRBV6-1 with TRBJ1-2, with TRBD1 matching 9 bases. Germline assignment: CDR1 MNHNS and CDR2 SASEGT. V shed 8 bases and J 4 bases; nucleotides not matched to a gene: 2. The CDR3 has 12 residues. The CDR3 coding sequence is TGTGCCAGCGGGACAGGGCTCTATGGCTACACCTTC. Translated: CASGTGLYGYTF.

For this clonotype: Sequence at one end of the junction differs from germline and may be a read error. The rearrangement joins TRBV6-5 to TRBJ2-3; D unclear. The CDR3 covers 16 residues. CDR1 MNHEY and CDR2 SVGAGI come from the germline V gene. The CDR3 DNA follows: TGTGCCTGCAGTTACTCGAGGTTTAGATTCACAGATACGCAGTATTTT. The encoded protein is CACSYSRFRFTDTQYF.

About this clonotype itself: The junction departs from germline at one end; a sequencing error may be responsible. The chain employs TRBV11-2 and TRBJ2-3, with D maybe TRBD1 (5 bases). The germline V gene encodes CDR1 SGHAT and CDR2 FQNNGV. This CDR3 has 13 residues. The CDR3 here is CANSLDGAYTQYF. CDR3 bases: TGTGCCAACAGCTTAGATGGGGCATATACGCAGTATTTT.

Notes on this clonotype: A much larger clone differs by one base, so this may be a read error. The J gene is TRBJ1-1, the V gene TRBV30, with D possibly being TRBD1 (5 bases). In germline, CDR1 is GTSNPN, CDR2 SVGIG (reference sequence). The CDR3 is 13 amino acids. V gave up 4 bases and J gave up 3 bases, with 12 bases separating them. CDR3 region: CAWIWDGYTEAFF. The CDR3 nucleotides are TGTGCCTGGATATGGGACGGATACACTGAAGCTTTCTTT.

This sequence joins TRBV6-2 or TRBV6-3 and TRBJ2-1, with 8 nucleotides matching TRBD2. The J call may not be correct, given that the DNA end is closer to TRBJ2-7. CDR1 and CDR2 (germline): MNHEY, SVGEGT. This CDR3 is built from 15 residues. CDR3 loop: CASRRSGSLYNEQYF. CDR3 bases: TGTGCCAGCAGGAGAAGCGGGAGTTTATACAATGAGCAGTACTTC.

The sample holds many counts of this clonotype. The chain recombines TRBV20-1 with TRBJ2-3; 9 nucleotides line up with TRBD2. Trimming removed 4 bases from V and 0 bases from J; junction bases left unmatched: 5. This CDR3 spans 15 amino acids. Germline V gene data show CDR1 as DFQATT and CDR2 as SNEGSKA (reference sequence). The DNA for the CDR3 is TGCAGTGCTAAAAGGGCGGGAGGGAGCACAGATACGCAGTATTTT. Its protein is CSAKRAGGSTDTQYF.

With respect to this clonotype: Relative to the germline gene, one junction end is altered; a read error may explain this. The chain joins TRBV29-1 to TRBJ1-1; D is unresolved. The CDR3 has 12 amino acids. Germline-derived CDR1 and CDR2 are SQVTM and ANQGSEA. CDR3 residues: CSVEEGNIEALF. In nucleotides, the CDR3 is TGCAGCGTCGAGGAAGGGAACATTGAAGCTCTCTTT.

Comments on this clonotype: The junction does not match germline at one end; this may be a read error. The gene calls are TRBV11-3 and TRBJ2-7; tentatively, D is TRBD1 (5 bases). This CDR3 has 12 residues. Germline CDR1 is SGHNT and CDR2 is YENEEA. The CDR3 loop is CPSSQGNGEQYF. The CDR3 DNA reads TGTCCCAGCAGCCAGGGTAACGGCGAACAGTACTTC.

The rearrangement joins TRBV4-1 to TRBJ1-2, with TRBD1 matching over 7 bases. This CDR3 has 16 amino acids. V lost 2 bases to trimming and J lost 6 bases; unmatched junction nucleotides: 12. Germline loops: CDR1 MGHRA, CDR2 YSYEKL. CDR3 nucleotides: TGCGCCAGCAGCCAAAGGCAGGGGGACTTGTATGATGGCTACACCTTC. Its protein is CASSQRQGDLYDGYTF.